The present entry profiles one T cell receptor beta chain with its context. This record belongs to a study of shared clonotypes between healthy human individuals. Study-level background: Per-donor plates numbered three CD4 naive, three CD4 memory, two CD8 naive and one CD8 memory.

The CDR3 sequence is 15 residues long. Germline loops: CDR1 SGHTA, CDR2 FQGNSA. The trim removed 1 base at V and 1 base at J, leaving 2 bases unmatched. Deep-level running was used for the assay. Some clones are missing from TCRdb's copy, which holds only in-frame ones; the method was immunoSEQ multiplex PCR. The table lists 2.3 million or so clones, 85% to 95% of them singletons, with about 0.37% in the top ten. The chain links TRBV7-2 to TRBJ2-3; the match to TRBD2 covers 7 bases. Sequencing used naive CD4+ T cells from PBMCs. The subset: CD45RA+ positively selected. This TCR was sampled from a man aged 18 to 29 in good health. Some clones in this sample may be carry-over from other donors' samples. The CDR3 DNA sequence: TGTGCCAGCAGCTTAGTTACTAGCGGCACAGATACGCAGTATTTT. As protein: CASSLVTSGTDTQYF.